This TCR beta chain was recovered during a study of shared clonotypes between healthy human individuals. Study-wide background: Donors consisted of two women and a few men between 18 and 49. Researchers assigned three CD4 naive, three CD4 memory, two CD8 naive and one CD8 memory plate to each donor. Study-level results: Richness estimates generally favored naive over memory subsets. Deeper or shallower sequencing was expected to change how clonotypes are shared among donors.

On this clone itself: Its antigen is unidentified.

Per germline, CDR1 SGDLS and CDR2 YYNGEE. The CDR3 loop spans 15 amino acids. The V gene lost 0 bases and the J gene lost 5 bases, with 12 bases spanning the gap. TCRdb keeps only in-frame clones here, not all; method: immunoSEQ multiplex PCR. Among 550,000 to 650,000 clones listed, approximately 96% were seen once. Naive CD8 cells were CD45RO-negative, positively selected for CCR7, excluding terminally differentiated effector memory CD45RA+ cells. The chain carries TRBV9 and TRBJ2-1; D not certain. This receptor was taken from a woman in her twenties or thirties in good health. Sequenced: naive CD8+ T cells sorted from blood. The CDR3 region has the DNA TGTGCCAGCAGCGTAGTTGCTAGAAGGGACAATGAGCAGTTCTTC. Translated, it gives CASSVVARRDNEQFF.